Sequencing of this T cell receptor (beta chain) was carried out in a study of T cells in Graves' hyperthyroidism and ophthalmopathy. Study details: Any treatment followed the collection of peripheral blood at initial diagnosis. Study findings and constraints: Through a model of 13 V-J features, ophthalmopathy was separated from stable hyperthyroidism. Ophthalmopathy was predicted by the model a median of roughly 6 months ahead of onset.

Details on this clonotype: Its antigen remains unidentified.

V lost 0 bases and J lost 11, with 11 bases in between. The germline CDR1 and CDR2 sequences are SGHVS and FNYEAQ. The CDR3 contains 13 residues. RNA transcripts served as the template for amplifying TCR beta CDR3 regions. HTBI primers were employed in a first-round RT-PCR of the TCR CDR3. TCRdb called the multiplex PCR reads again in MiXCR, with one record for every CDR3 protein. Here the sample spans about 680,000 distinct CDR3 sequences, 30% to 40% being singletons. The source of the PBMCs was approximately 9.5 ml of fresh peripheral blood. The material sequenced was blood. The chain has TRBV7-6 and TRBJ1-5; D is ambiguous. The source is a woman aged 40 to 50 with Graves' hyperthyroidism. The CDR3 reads CASSLAREETQHF. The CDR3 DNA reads TGTGCCAGCAGCTTAGCGAGGGAAGAGACCCAGCATTTT.